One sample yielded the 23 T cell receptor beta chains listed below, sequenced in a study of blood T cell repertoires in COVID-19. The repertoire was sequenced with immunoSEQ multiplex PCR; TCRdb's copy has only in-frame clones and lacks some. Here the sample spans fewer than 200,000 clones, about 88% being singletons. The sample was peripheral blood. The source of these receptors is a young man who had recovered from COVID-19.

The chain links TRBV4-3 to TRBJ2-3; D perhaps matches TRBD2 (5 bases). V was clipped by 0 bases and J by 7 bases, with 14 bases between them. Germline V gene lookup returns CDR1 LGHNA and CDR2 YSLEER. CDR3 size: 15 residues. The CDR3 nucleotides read TGCGCCAGCAGCCAAGATCGGGTCCCGACTAATACGCAGTATTTT. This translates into CASSQDRVPTNTQYF.

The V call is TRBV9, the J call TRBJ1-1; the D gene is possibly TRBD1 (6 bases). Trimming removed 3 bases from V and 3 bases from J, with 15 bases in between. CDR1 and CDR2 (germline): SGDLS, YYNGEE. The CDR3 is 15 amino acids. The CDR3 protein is CASSGTRDTYTEAFF. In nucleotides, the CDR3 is TGTGCCAGCAGCGGGACACGGGACACCTACACTGAAGCTTTCTTT.

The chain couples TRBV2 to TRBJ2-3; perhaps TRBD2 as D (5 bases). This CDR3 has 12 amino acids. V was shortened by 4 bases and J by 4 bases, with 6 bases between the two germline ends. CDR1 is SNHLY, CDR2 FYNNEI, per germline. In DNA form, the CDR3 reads TGTGCCAGCAGTGGGCGGGCAGATACGCAGTATTTT. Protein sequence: CASSGRADTQYF. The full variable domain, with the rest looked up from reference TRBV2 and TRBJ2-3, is EPEVTQTPSHQVTQMGQEVILRCVPISNHLYFYWYRQILGQKVEFLVSFYNNEISEKSEIFDDQFSVERPDGSNFTLKIRSTKLEDSAMYFCASSGRADTQYFGPGTRLTVL.

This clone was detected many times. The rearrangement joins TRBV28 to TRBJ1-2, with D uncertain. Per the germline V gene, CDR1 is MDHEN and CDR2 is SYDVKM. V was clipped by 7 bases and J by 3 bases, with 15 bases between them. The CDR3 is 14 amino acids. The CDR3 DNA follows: TGTGCCAGCATAAACCCTGACAACTACTATGGCTACACCTTC. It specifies CASINPDNYYGYTF.

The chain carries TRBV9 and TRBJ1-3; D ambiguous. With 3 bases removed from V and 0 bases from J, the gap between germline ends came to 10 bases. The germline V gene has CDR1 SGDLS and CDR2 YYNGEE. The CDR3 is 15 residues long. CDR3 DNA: TGTGCCAGCAGCGCCTATGGAGTCTCTGGAAACACCATATATTTT. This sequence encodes CASSAYGVSGNTIYF.

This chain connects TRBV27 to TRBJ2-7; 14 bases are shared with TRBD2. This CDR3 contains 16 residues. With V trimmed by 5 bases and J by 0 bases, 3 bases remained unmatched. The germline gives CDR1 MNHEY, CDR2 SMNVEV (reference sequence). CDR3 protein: CASSPGTSGSSYEQYF. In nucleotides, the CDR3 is TGTGCCAGCAGTCCAGGGACTAGCGGGAGCTCCTACGAGCAGTACTTC.

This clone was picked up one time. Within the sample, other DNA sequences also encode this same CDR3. The CDR3 loop is CASSVGAGNEQFF. As DNA, the CDR3 is TGTGCCAGCAGCGTAGGTGCGGGTAATGAGCAGTTCTTC. The rearrangement joins TRBV9 to TRBJ2-1; TRBD2 is a possible D gene (5 bases). Trimming took off 0 bases at V and 7 bases at J, with 8 bases between the two ends. The CDR3 is 13 residues long. Germline V gives CDR1 SGDLS, CDR2 YYNGEE. Variable domain in full (rest from reference TRBV9 and TRBJ2-1): DSGVTQTPKHLITATGQRVTLRCSPRSGDLSVYWYQQSLDQGLQFLIQYYNGEERAKGNILERFSAQQFPDLHSELNLSSLELGDSALYFCASSVGAGNEQFFGPGTRLTVL.

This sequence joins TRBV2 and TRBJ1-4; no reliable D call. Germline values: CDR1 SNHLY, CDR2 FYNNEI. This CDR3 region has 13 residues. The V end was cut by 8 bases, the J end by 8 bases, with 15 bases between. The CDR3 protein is CASFFRTGEKLFF. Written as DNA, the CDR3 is TGTGCCAGCTTTTTTCGTACGGGGGAAAAACTGTTTTTT. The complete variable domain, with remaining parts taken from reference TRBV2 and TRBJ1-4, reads EPEVTQTPSHQVTQMGQEVILRCVPISNHLYFYWYRQILGQKVEFLVSFYNNEISEKSEIFDDQFSVERPDGSNFTLKIRSTKLEDSAMYFCASFFRTGEKLFFGSGTQLSVL.

This chain's CDR3 is CASSLRADAEAFF. The CDR3, as DNA: TGTGCCAGCAGCCTCAGGGCCGACGCTGAAGCTTTCTTT. The V call is TRBV7-6, the J call TRBJ1-1; possibly TRBD1 for D (5 bases). CDR1 and CDR2 from the germline V gene are SGHVS and FNYEAQ. The CDR3 has 13 residues. V lost 5 bases to trimming and J lost 6 bases, with 13 bases between them.

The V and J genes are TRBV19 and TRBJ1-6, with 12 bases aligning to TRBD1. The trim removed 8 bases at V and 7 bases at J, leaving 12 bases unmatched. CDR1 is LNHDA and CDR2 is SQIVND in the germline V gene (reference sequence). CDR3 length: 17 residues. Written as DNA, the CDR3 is TGTGCCAGTCAATCCGGGACAGGGGGCCCGAGGAATTCACCCCTCCACTTT. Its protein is CASQSGTGGPRNSPLHF.

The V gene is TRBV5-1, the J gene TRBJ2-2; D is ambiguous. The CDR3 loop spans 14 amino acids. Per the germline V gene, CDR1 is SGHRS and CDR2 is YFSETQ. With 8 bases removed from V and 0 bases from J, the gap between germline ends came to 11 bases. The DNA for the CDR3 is TGCGCCAGTGAGGCCATCACGAACACCGGGGAGCTGTTTTTT. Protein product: CASEAITNTGELFF.

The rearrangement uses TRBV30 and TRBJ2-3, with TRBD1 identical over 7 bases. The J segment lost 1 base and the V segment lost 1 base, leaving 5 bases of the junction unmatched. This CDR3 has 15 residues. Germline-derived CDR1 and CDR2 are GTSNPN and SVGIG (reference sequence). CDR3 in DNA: TGTGCCTGGAGTGATGGGACAGCCGGCACAGATACGCAGTATTTT. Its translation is CAWSDGTAGTDTQYF.

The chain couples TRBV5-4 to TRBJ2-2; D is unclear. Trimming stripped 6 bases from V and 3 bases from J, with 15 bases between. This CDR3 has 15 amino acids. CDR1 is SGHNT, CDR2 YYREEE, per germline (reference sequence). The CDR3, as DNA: TGTGCCAGCAAGGTCCGGCAGGTCGACACCGGGGAGCTGTTTTTT. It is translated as CASKVRQVDTGELFF. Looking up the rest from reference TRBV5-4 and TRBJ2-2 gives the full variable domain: ETGVTQSPTHLIKTRGQQVTLRCSSQSGHNTVSWYQQALGQGPQFIFQYYREEENGRGNFPPRFSGLQFPNYSSELNVNALELDDSALYLCASKVRQVDTGELFFGEGSRLTVL.

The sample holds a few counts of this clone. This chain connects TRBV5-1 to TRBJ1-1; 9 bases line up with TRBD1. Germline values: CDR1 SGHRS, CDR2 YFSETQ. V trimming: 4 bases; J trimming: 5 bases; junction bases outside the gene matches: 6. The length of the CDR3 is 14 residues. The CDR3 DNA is TGCGCCAGCAGCGGGACAGGGCAGGGGACTGAAGCTTTCTTT. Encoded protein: CASSGTGQGTEAFF.

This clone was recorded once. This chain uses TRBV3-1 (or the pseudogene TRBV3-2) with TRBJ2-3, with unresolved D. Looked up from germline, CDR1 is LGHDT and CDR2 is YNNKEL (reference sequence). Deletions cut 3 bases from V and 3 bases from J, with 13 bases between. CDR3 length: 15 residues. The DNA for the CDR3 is TGTGCCAGCAGCCAGTTCTCCGGCAGGACAGATACGCAGTATTTT. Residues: CASSQFSGRTDTQYF.

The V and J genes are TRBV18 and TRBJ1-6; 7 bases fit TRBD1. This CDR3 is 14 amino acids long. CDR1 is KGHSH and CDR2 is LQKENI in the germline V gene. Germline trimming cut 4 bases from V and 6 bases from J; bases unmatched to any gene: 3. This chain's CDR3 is CASSRQGGNSPLHF. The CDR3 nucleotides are TGTGCCAGCTCACGACAGGGTGGTAATTCACCCCTCCACTTT. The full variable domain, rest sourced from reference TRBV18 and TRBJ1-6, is NAGVMQNPRHLVRRRGQEARLRCSPMKGHSHVYWYRQLPEEGLKFMVYLQKENIIDESGMPKERFSAEFPKEGPSILRIQQVVRGDSAAYFCASSRQGGNSPLHFGNGTRLTVT.

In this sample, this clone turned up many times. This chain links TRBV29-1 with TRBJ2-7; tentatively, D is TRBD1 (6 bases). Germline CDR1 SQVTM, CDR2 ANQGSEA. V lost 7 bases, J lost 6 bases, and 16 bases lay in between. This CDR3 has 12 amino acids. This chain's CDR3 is CSAGLGGREQYF. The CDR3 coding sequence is TGCAGCGCCGGTCTTGGGGGCCGCGAGCAGTACTTC.

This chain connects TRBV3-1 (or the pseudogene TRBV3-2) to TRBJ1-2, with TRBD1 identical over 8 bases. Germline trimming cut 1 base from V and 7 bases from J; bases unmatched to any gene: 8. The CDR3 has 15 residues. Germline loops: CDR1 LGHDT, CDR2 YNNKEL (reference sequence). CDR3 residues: CASSQVSGGAGGYTF. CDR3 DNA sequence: TGTGCCAGCAGCCAAGTGTCAGGGGGCGCAGGTGGCTACACCTTC.

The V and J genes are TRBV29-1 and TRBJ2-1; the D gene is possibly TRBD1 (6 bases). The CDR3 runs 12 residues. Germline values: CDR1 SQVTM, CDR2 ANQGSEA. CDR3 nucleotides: TGCTACGCCAGGGGCTCCTACAATGAGCAGTTCTTC. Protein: CYARGSYNEQFF.

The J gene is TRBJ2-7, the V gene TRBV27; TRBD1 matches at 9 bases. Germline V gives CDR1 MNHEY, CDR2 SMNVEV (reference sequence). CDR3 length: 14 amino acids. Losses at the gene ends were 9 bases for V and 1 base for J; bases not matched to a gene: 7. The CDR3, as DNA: TGTGCCAGTCGACGGACAGGGGAGTCCTACGAGCAGTACTTC. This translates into CASRRTGESYEQYF.

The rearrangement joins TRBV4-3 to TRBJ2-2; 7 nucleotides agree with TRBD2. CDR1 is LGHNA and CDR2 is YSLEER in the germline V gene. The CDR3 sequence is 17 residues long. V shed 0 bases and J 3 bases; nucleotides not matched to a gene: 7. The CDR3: CASSQDDPGLYTGELFF. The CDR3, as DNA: TGCGCCAGCAGCCAAGACGATCCGGGACTATACACCGGGGAGCTGTTTTTT.

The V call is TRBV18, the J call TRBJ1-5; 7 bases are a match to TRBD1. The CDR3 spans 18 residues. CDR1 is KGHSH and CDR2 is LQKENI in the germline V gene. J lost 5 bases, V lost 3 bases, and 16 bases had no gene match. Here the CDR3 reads CASSPTGTAQLIDQPQHF. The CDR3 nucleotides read TGTGCCAGCTCACCCACCGGGACAGCCCAATTGATCGATCAGCCCCAGCATTTT.

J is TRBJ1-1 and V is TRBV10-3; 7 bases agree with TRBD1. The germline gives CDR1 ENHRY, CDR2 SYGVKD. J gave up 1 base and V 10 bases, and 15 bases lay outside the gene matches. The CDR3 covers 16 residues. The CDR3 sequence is CATKERPGQENTEAFF. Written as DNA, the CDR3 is TGTGCCACCAAAGAGCGCCCTGGACAGGAGAACACTGAAGCTTTCTTT.